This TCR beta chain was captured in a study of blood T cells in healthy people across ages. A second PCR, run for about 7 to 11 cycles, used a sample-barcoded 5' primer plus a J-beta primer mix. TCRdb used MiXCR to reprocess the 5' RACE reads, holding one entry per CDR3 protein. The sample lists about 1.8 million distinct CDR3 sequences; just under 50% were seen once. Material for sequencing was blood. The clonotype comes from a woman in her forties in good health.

The CDR3 region is CASSEFANYGYTF. CDR3 bases: TGTGCCAGCAGTGAATTCGCTAACTATGGCTACACCTTC. J is TRBJ1-2 and V is TRBV6-1, with no clear D. This CDR3 spans 13 amino acids. V was pared by 2 bases and J by 0 bases, with 4 bases between. Germline lookup yields CDR1 MNHNS and CDR2 SASEGT.